These 14 T cell receptor beta chains were all obtained from the same sample, sequenced in a study of blood T cells in healthy people across ages. Then a second PCR, running roughly 7 to 12 cycles, was carried out with a sample-barcoded 5' primer and a J-beta primer mix. TCRdb independently ran MiXCR on the 5' RACE reads; one entry per CDR3 protein. This table holds some 860,000 distinct CDR3 sequences, more than 50% found once. What was sequenced was blood. These receptors all come from a man in his forties or fifties in good health.

This clonotype was seen at least ten times. This rearrangement joins TRBV9 to TRBJ1-1; a possible D gene is TRBD1 (5 bases). CDR1 and CDR2 (germline): SGDLS, YYNGEE. Trimming stripped 3 bases from V and 2 bases from J, with 14 bases between. The CDR3 runs to 15 residues. This CDR3 is CASSAGHLGNTEAFF. The CDR3 coding sequence is TGTGCCAGCAGCGCAGGACATTTGGGTAACACTGAAGCTTTCTTT. The full variable domain, rest sourced from reference TRBV9 and TRBJ1-1, is DSGVTQTPKHLITATGQRVTLRCSPRSGDLSVYWYQQSLDQGLQFLIQYYNGEERAKGNILERFSAQQFPDLHSELNLSSLELGDSALYFCASSAGHLGNTEAFFGQGTRLTVV.

This clonotype was observed at least ten times. The chain is built from TRBV20-1 and TRBJ2-5, with 14 bases lining up with TRBD2. The J segment lost 7 bases and the V segment lost 0 bases, leaving 13 bases of the junction unmatched. CDR1 and CDR2 (germline): DFQATT, SNEGSKA (reference sequence). This CDR3 spans 18 amino acids. CDR3 sequence reads: CSARDRLAGGRFGGTQYF. The CDR3 DNA reads as TGCAGTGCTAGAGATAGACTAGCGGGGGGGCGTTTTGGGGGGACCCAGTACTTC.

The chain links TRBV24-1 to TRBJ2-1, with 10 bases lining up with TRBD2. CDR3 length: 17 residues. CDR1 KGHDR and CDR2 SFDVKD come from the germline V gene. V shed 5 bases, J shed 5 bases, and the junction held 11 bases outside the gene matches. As DNA, the CDR3 is TGTGCCACCAGTGCCATAAGCGGGGGGGCTGAAAACAATGAGCAGTTCTTC. Protein product: CATSAISGGAENNEQFF.

This chain joins TRBV6-1 and TRBJ2-1; the match to TRBD1 covers 7 bases. V gave up 6 bases and J gave up 8 bases; unmatched junction bases: 10. CDR1 MNHNS and CDR2 SASEGT come from the germline V gene. The CDR3 extends over 14 amino acids. CDR3 sequence (DNA): TGTGCCAGCAGACGGGACAGTCTTATATATGAGCAGTTCTTC. Residues: CASRRDSLIYEQFF.

The rearrangement uses TRBV2 and TRBJ1-2; tentative D call: TRBD1 (6 bases). Germline V gene lookup returns CDR1 SNHLY and CDR2 FYNNEI. V was pared by 8 bases and J by 2 bases, with 12 bases between. The CDR3 extends over 13 amino acids. In DNA, the CDR3 is TGTGCCAGCGTACGGACAGAAAACTATGGCTACACCTTC. This encodes CASVRTENYGYTF.

The DNA of the CDR3 is TGTGCCAGCAGCCAGGAACCCTTGGATACGCAGTATTTT. Translating it yields CASSQEPLDTQYF. The chain has TRBV4-2 and TRBJ2-3; D is ambiguous. Germline assignment: CDR1 LGHNA and CDR2 YNFKEQ. The CDR3 runs 13 residues. V was shortened by 3 bases and J by 6 bases, with 10 bases between the two germline ends.

This clonotype occurred a few times. The V gene is TRBV6-2 or TRBV6-3, the J gene TRBJ2-3; tentatively, D is TRBD1 (6 bases). V was trimmed by 9 bases and J by 2 bases, leaving 9 bases between them. This CDR3 is 12 amino acids long. Per germline, CDR1 MNHEY and CDR2 SVGEGT. The CDR3 loop is CASGQYTDTQYF. The CDR3, as DNA: TGTGCCAGTGGACAGTACACAGATACGCAGTATTTT.

The chain combines TRBV4-3 with TRBJ2-7; a possible D gene is TRBD2 (5 bases). Germline V gene lookup returns CDR1 LGHNA and CDR2 YSLEER. With 0 bases removed from V and 6 bases from J, the gap between germline ends came to 12 bases. CDR3 length equals 14 residues. CDR3 nucleotide sequence: TGCGCCAGCAGCCAAGAGGGTCTAGCATCCGAGCAGTACTTC. Amino acid sequence: CASSQEGLASEQYF.

V usage is TRBV11-2 and J usage is TRBJ2-5; D remains ambiguous. The CDR3 has 14 residues. The V end was cut by 4 bases, the J end by 5 bases, with 14 bases between. Germline loops: CDR1 SGHAT, CDR2 FQNNGV. The CDR3 reads CASSSSRSSETQYF. CDR3 sequence (DNA): TGTGCCAGCAGCTCCTCGCGTTCGTCGGAGACCCAGTACTTC. The whole variable domain, filled in from reference TRBV11-2 and TRBJ2-5, reads EAGVAQSPRYKIIEKRQSVAFWCNPISGHATLYWYQQILGQGPKLLIQFQNNGVVDDSQLPKDRFSAERLKGVDSTLKIQPAKLEDSAVYLCASSSSRSSETQYFGPGTRLLVL.

This sequence joins TRBV5-1 and TRBJ2-1, with 9 positions matching TRBD2. From germline, CDR1 is SGHRS and CDR2 YFSETQ. The length of the CDR3 is 21 residues. The V and J ends lost 4 bases and 9 bases, in that order; junction bases with no gene match: 29. CDR3 in amino acids: CASSRIKGWREGRPSGGEQFF. As DNA, the CDR3 is TGCGCCAGCAGCCGAATCAAGGGATGGCGGGAGGGTCGTCCTTCGGGTGGTGAGCAGTTCTTC.

The table lists this clonotype with many counts. Being one base from a much bigger clone, this may be a read error. This chain uses TRBV7-2 with TRBJ2-1; D ambiguous. Germline V gene data show CDR1 as SGHTA and CDR2 as FQGNSA. The CDR3 totals 13 residues. V was cut by 5 bases and J by 8 bases, with 13 bases left in between. For the CDR3, the DNA is TGTGCCAGCAGCGTACGGATAGGTTATGAGCAGTTCTTC. Its translation is CASSVRIGYEQFF.

This rearrangement joins TRBV28 to TRBJ2-4, with 10 bases that match TRBD1. The J call may be mistaken, given a closer DNA end match to TRBJ2-7. The germline gives CDR1 MDHEN, CDR2 SYDVKM. This CDR3 has 15 residues. The CDR3 nucleotides are TGTGCCAGCAGTATCACGGGACAGGGGATCTCCGAGCAGTACTTC. Protein: CASSITGQGISEQYF.

J is TRBJ2-7 and V is TRBV11-2; TRBD2 matches 7 bases. CDR3 length: 18 residues. Germline CDR1 is SGHAT and CDR2 is FQNNGV. Trimming cost V 2 bases and J 7 bases; bases outside gene matches: 20. CDR3 loop: CASSLKASGLGSYNEQYF. The CDR3 DNA follows: TGTGCCAGCAGCTTAAAGGCTAGCGGACTCGGTTCCTACAATGAGCAGTACTTC.

The chain combines TRBV9 with TRBJ2-3; TRBD2 matches 8 bases. The CDR3 is 15 amino acids. Germline CDR1 SGDLS, CDR2 YYNGEE. Unmatched junction bases numbered 6, after V lost 2 bases and J lost 4 bases. The CDR3 protein is CASSVKRGYADTQYF. In DNA form, the CDR3 reads TGTGCCAGCAGCGTTAAGCGGGGGTACGCAGATACGCAGTATTTT.